The text below deals with one T cell receptor beta chain. This entry is derived from a study of T and B cells in COVID-19 patients. Each TRB amplification used about 250-550 ng of genomic DNA from blood. BIOMED2 TRB-A/B primer pools were used in multiplex TRB PCR. TCRdb re-analysed the multiplex PCR reads in MiXCR, keeping a single row per CDR3 protein. Among 6,000 to 8,500 distinct CDR3 sequences listed, more than 25% were seen once. CDR1 SGHRS and CDR2 YFSETQ come from the germline V gene. CDR3 size: 18 residues. Germline trimming cut 4 bases from V and 1 base from J; bases unmatched to any gene: 13.

The sequencing input was blood. This chain links TRBV5-1 with TRBJ2-2; 7 bases are a match to TRBD2. The TCR sequence derives from a human donor who had recovered from COVID-19. In DNA form, the CDR3 reads TGCGCCAGCAGCCCCAGAAATCCCGGCGGGGGGAACACCGGGGAGCTGTTTTTT. Translation: CASSPRNPGGGNTGELFF.